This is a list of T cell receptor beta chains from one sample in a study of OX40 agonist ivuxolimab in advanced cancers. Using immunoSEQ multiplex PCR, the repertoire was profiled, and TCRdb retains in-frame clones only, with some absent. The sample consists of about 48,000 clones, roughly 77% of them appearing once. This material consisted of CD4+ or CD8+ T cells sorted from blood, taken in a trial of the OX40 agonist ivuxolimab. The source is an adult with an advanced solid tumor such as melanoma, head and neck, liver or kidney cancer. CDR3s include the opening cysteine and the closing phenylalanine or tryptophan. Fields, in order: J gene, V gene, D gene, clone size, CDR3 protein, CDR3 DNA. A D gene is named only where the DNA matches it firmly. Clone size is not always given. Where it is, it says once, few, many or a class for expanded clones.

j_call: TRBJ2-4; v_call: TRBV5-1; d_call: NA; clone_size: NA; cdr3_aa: CASSLDGLAKNIQYF; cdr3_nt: TGCGCCAGCAGCTTGGACGGACTAGCCAAAAACATTCAGTACTTC
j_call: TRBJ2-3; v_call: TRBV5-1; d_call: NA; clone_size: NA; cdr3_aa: CASRGGDTQYF; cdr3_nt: TGCGCCAGCAGAGGGGGGGATACGCAGTATTTT
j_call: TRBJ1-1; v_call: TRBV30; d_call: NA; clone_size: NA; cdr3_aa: CAWSLSGSTEAFF; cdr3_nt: TGTGCCTGGAGTTTGAGTGGGAGCACTGAAGCTTTCTTT
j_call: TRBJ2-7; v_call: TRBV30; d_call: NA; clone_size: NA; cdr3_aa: CALRQGGTYEQYF; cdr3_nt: TGTGCCTTAAGACAGGGAGGAACCTACGAGCAGTACTTC
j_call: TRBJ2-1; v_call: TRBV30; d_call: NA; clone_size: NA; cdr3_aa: CAWERASNNEQFF; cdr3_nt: TGTGCCTGGGAGCGGGCCTCCAACAATGAGCAGTTCTTC
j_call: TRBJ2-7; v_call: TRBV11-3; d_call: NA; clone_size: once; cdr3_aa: CASSLVGTIYTGLIEQYF; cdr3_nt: TGTGCCAGCAGCCTCGTGGGGACAATCTACACGGGGCTCATCGAGCAGTACTTC
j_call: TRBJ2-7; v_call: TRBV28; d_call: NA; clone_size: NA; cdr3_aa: CASSFSLLRTYEQYF; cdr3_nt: TGTGCCAGCAGTTTTAGTCTCCTCAGGACCTACGAGCAGTACTTC
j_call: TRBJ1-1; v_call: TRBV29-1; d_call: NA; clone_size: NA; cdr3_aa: CSASPGWAMNTEAFF; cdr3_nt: TGCAGCGCATCCCCAGGGTGGGCGATGAACACTGAAGCTTTCTTT
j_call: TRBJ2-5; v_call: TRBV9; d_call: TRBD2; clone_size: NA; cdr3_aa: CASSDVAGGETQYF; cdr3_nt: TGTGCCAGCAGCGACGTAGCGGGCGGGGAGACCCAGTACTTC
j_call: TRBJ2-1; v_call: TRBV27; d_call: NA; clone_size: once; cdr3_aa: CASSLGDEQFF; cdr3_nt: TGTGCCAGCAGTTTAGGCGATGAGCAGTTCTTC
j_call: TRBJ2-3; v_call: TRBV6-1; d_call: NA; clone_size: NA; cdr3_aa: CASSEAKVWRGGTDTQYF; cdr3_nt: TGTGCCAGCAGTGAAGCGAAAGTATGGCGGGGTGGCACAGATACGCAGTATTTT
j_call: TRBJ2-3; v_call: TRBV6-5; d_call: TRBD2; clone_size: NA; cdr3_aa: CASSPWAGVTDTQYF; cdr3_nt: TGTGCCAGCAGCCCTTGGGCGGGAGTCACAGATACGCAGTATTTT
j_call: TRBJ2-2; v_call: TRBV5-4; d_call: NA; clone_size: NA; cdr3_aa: CASRQDQNTGELFF; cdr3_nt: TGTGCCAGCAGACAGGACCAAAACACCGGGGAGCTGTTTTTT
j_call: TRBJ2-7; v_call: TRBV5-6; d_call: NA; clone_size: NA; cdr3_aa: CASSWSDYEQYF; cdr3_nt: TGTGCCAGCAGCTGGTCGGACTACGAGCAGTACTTC
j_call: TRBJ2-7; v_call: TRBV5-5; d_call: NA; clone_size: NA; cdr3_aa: CASSLEAGGIYEQYF; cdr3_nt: TGTGCCAGCAGCTTGGAGGCAGGGGGGATCTACGAGCAGTACTTC
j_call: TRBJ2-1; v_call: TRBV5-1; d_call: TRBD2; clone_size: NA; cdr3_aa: CASSLVPSGGGNEQFF; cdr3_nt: TGCGCCAGCAGCTTGGTTCCCTCGGGAGGGGGGAATGAGCAGTTCTTC
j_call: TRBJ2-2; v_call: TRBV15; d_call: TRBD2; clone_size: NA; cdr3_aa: CATIHGDYPKHRGAVF; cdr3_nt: TGTGCCACCATCCACGGGGACTACCCTAAACACCGGGGAGCTGTTTTT
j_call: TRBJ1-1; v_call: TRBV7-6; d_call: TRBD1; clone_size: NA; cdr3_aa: CASSLAGGGNTEAFF; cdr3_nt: TGTGCCAGCAGCCTGGCAGGGGGCGGAAACACTGAAGCTTTCTTT
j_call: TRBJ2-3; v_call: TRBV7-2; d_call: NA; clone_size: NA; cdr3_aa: CASSLGPLVTQYF; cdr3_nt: TGTGCCAGCAGCTTAGGACCCCTGGTTACGCAGTATTTT
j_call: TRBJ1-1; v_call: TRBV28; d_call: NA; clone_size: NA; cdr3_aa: CASSLIGNTEAFF; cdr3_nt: TGTGCCAGCAGTCTCATAGGGAACACTGAAGCTTTCTTT
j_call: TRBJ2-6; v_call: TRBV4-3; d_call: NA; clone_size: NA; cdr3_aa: CASSQGGAGANVLTF; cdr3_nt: TGCGCCAGCAGCCAGGGGGGCGCTGGGGCCAACGTCCTGACTTTC
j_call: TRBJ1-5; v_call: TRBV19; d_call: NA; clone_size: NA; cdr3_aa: CASKPQMGNQSQHF; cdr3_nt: TGTGCCAGTAAGCCCCAGATGGGCAATCAGTCCCAGCATTTT
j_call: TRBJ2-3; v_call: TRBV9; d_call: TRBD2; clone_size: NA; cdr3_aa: CASSPGAGDTDTQYF; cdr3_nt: TGTGCCAGCAGCCCAGGAGCGGGAGACACAGATACGCAGTATTTT
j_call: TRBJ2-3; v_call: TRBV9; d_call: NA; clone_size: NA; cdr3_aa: CASSVYRDHNTDTQYF; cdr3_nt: TGTGCCAGCAGCGTTTACCGGGACCACAACACAGATACGCAGTATTTT
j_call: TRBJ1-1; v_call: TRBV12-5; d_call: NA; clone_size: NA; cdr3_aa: CASGFALEAFF; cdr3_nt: TGTGCTAGTGGTTTTGCCTTGGAAGCTTTCTTT
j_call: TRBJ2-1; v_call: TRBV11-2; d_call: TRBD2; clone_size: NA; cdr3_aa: CASSFTSGRVSYNEQFF; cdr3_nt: TGTGCCAGCAGCTTTACTAGCGGGAGGGTCTCCTACAATGAGCAGTTCTTC
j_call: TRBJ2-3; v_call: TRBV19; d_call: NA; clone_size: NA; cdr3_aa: CASSHRDSTDTQYF; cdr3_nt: TGTGCCAGTAGTCATCGGGACAGCACAGATACGCAGTATTTT
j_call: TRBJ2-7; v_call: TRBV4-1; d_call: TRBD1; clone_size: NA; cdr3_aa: CASSPWTGDYEQYF; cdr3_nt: TGCGCCAGCAGCCCTTGGACAGGGGACTACGAGCAGTACTTC
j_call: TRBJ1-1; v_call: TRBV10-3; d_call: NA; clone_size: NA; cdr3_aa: CAISESEGPLNTEAFF; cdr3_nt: TGTGCCATCAGTGAGTCAGAGGGGCCGCTGAACACTGAAGCTTTCTTT
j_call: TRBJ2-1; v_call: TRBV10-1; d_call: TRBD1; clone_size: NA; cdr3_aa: CASSELGTGTNNEQFF; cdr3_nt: TGCGCCAGCAGTGAGCTCGGGACAGGGACGAACAATGAGCAGTTCTTC
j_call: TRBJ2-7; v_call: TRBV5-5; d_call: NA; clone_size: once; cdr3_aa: CASSLAEPQYF; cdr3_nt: TGTGCCAGCAGCTTGGCGGAGCCGCAGTACTTC
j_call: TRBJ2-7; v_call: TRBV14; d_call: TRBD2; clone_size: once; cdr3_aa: CASSHTTKGLAGEVGQYF; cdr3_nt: TGTGCCAGCAGCCACACCACGAAAGGACTAGCGGGAGAAGTCGGGCAGTACTTC
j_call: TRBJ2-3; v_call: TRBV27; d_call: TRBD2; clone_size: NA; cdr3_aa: CASSFLAGRTDTQYF; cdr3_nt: TGTGCCAGCAGTTTTCTAGCGGGGCGCACAGATACGCAGTATTTT
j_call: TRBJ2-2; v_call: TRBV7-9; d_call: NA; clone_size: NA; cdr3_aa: CASSHTISLRDTGELFF; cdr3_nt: TGTGCCAGCAGCCATACGATATCCCTGCGCGACACCGGGGAGCTGTTTTTT
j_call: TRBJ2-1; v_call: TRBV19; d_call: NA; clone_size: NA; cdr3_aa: CASSLGGASYNEQFF; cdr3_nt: TGTGCCAGTAGCTTGGGCGGGGCCTCCTACAATGAGCAGTTCTTC
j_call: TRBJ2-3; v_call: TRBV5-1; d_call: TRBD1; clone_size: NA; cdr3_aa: CASGLGQGRDTQYF; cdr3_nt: TGCGCCAGCGGACTGGGACAGGGAAGAGATACGCAGTATTTT
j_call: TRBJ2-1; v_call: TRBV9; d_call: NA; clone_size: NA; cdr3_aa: CASSAIGGTAEQFF; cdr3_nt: TGTGCCAGCAGCGCGATAGGAGGGACAGCTGAGCAGTTCTTC
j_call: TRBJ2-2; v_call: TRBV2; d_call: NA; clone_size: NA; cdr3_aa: CASGPRGGTGELFF; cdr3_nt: TGTGCCAGCGGACCCAGGGGCGGGACCGGGGAGCTGTTTTTT
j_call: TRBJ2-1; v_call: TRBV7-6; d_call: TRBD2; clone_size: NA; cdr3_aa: CASSLGTRAGQFF; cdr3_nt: TGTGCCAGCAGCTTAGGGACTAGGGCGGGGCAGTTCTTC
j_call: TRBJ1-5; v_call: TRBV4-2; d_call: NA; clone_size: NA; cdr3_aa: CASSQESVSNQPQHF; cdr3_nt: TGTGCCAGCAGCCAAGAGAGTGTTTCCAATCAGCCCCAGCATTTT
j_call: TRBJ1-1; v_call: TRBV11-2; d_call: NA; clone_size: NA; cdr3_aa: CASSLESTVEAFF; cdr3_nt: TGTGCCAGCAGCTTAGAAAGTACAGTTGAAGCTTTCTTT
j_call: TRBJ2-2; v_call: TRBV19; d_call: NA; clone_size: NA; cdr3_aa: CASMRGTGELFF; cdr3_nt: TGTGCCAGTATGAGGGGCACCGGGGAGCTGTTTTTT
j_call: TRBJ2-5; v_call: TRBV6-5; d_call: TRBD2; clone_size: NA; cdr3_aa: CASSGLAGYQETQYF; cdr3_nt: TGTGCCAGCAGCGGACTAGCGGGGTACCAAGAGACCCAGTACTTC
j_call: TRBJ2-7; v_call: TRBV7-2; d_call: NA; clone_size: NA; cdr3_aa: CASKTDYEQYF; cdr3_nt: TGTGCCAGCAAAACAGACTACGAGCAGTACTTC
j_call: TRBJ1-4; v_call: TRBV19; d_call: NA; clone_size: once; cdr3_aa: CASGARSGRTNEKLFF; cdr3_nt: TGTGCCAGTGGAGCACGATCAGGGCGTACTAATGAAAAACTGTTTTTT
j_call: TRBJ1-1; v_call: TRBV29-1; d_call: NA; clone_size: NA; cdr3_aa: CSGRAGSTEAFF; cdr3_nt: TGCAGCGGTCGGGCTGGAAGCACTGAAGCTTTCTTT
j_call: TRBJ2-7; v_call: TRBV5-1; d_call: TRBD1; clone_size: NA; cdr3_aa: CASSQGTGGDYEQYF; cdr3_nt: TGCGCCAGCAGCCAAGGGACAGGGGGCGACTACGAGCAGTACTTC
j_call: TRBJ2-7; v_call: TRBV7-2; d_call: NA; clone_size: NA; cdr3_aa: CASSYYDPNEQYF; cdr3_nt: TGTGCCAGCAGCTATTATGACCCCAACGAGCAGTACTTC
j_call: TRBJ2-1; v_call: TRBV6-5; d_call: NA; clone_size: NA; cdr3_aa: CASSQLGSSYNEQFF; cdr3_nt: TGTGCCAGCAGTCAACTAGGGAGCTCCTACAATGAGCAGTTCTTC
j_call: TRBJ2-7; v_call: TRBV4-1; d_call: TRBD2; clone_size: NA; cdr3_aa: CASSQLAGPYEQYF; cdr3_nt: TGCGCCAGCAGCCAGTTAGCGGGACCGTACGAGCAGTACTTC